The next 8 T cell receptor beta chains were all read from a single sample in a study of T cells in women clearing cervical HPV infection. TCRdb's table, derived via immunoSEQ multiplex PCR, lists solely in-frame clones and lacks some. This sample's table reports about 30,000 clones. The sequenced sample was blood buffy coat. All receptors come from a woman between 18 and 69 years old with a cervical HPV16 infection that either progressed to CIN3+ or cleared (not recorded which).

A word on this clone: The read comes to an end 3 residues before the CDR3 does, leaving the germline J gene to fill in the end. The rearrangement uses TRBV30 and TRBJ2-7; tentatively, D is TRBD2 (5 bases). This CDR3 region has 11 residues. Germline V lookup: CDR1 GTSNPN, CDR2 SVGIG (reference sequence). Deletions cut 5 bases from V and 0 bases from J, with 5 bases between. The covered CDR3 bases are TGTGCCTGGGACTACTCCTACGAG. This translates into CAWDYSYE. The full CDR3 protein reads CAWDYSYEQYF. Combining the CDR3 with reference TRBV30 and TRBJ2-7 gives the whole variable domain SQTIHQWPATLVQPVGSPLSLECTVEGTSNPNLYWYRQAAGRGLQLLFYSVGIGQISSEVPQNLSASRPQDRQFILSSKKLLLSDSGFYLCAWDYSYEQYFGPGTRLTVT.

Turning to this clone: The read falls 3 residues short of the CDR3 end, and the missing part is taken from the germline J gene. The chain links TRBV6-1 to TRBJ2-1; D is possibly TRBD2 (6 bases). Germline V CDR1 and CDR2: MNHNS, SASEGT. This CDR3 is 13 amino acids long. Between the trimmed V and J ends, which lost 3 bases and 8 bases, there was a span of 11 bases. The CDR3 loop is CASSETRSHEQFF. The part of the CDR3 DNA that was read is TGTGCCAGCAGTGAGACTAGGTCGCATGAG.

Remarks on this clone: The read halts 3 residues ahead of the CDR3 end, with the missing end drawn from the germline J gene. The chain joins TRBV20-1 to TRBJ2-1; D not resolved. CDR3 length: 13 residues. V was clipped by 0 bases and J by 4 bases, with 7 bases between them. The V gene's germline CDR1 is DFQATT and CDR2 SNEGSKA (reference sequence). CDR3 DNA (partial): TGCAGTGCTAGAGAAAGAAGGTACAATGAG. Amino acid sequence: CSARERRYNE. The whole CDR3 protein reads CSARERRYNEQFF.

On this clone: The CDR3 end falls 3 residues outside the read, so it is completed with the germline J gene. V is TRBV2 and J is TRBJ1-1, with D perhaps TRBD1 (5 bases). Germline CDR1 is SNHLY and CDR2 is FYNNEI. Trimming removed 6 bases at V and 4 bases at J, with 12 bases between. The CDR3 runs to 13 residues. The CDR3 bases that were read are TGTGCCAGCAGCGAAAGGGGTGGCACTGAA. Residues: CASSERGGTE. The full-length CDR3 reads as CASSERGGTEAFF.

A remark on this clone: The read falls 3 residues short of the CDR3 end, and the missing part is taken from the germline J gene. V is TRBV30 and J is TRBJ2-5; D uncertain. The V end was cut by 1 base, the J end by 2 bases, with 5 bases between. Germline CDR1 reads GTSNPN; CDR2 reads SVGIG (reference sequence). The CDR3 has 12 amino acids. The sequenced part of the CDR3 DNA is TGTGCCTGGAGTGATACTCAAGAGACC. Protein: CAWSDTQET. The CDR3 as a whole reads CAWSDTQETQYF.

Note on this clone: The read is 3 residues too short to cover the CDR3 end, so that end is filled in from the germline J gene. The chain employs TRBV7-9 and TRBJ1-1, with unresolved D. CDR3 length equals 13 residues. Germline V gene lookup returns CDR1 SEHNR and CDR2 FQNEAQ (reference sequence). The CDR3 protein is CASSGLSYNEAFF. The sequenced CDR3 bases are TGTGCCAGCTCAGGACTTTCCTACAATGAG.

CDR3 bases read: TGTGCCAGCAGTGACGGACAGGGAGCCTACGAG. It encodes CASSDGQGAYE. The whole CDR3 reads CASSDGQGAYEQYF. J is TRBJ2-7 and V is TRBV2; 8 positions match TRBD1. The read ends 3 residues shy of where the CDR3 ends; the end is completed using the germline J gene. Germline values: CDR1 SNHLY, CDR2 FYNNEI. The V and J ends lost 3 bases and 2 bases, in that order; junction bases with no gene match: 3. The CDR3 extends over 14 amino acids.

With regard to this clone: Read sequence stops 3 residues before the CDR3 end, and the germline J gene provides the missing end. The chain is built from TRBV5-1 and TRBJ2-7; 7 positions agree with TRBD1. Germline CDR1 is SGHRS and CDR2 is YFSETQ. V was pared by 4 bases and J by 0 bases, with 7 bases of the junction left unmatched. The CDR3 extends over 15 amino acids. The CDR3 sequence is CASSGGTASSYEQYF. The part of the CDR3 DNA that was read is TGCGCCAGCAGCGGTGGGACAGCGAGCTCCTACGAG.